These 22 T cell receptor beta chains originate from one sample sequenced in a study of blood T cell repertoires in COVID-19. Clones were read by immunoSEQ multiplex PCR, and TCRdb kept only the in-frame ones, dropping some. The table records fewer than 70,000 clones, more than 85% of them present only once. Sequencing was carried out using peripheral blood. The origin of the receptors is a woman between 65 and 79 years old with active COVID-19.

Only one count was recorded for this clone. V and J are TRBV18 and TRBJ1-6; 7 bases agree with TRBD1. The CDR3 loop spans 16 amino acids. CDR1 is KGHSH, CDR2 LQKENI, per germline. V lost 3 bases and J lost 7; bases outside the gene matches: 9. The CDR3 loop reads CASSPSGGTANSPLHF. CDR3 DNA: TGTGCCAGCTCACCTTCAGGTGGGACAGCAAATTCACCCCTCCACTTT.

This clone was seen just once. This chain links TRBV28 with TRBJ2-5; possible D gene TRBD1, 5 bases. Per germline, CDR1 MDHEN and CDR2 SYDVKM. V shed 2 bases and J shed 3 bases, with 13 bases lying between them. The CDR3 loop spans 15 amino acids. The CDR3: CASSLQGDLKETQYF. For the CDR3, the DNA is TGTGCCAGCAGTTTACAGGGCGACCTCAAAGAGACCCAGTACTTC.

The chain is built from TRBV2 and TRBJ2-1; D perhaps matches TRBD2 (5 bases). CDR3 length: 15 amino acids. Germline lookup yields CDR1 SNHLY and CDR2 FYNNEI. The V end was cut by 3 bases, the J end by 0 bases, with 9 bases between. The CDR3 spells CASSEETTSYNEQFF. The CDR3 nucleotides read TGTGCCAGCAGTGAGGAGACTACCTCCTACAATGAGCAGTTCTTC.

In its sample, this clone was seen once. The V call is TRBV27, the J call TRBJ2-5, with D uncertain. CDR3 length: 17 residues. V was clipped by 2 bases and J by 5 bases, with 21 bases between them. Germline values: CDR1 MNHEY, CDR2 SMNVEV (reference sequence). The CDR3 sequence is CASSLGFGGSQRETQYF. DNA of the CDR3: TGTGCCAGCAGTTTAGGGTTCGGCGGTTCCCAACGGGAGACCCAGTACTTC.

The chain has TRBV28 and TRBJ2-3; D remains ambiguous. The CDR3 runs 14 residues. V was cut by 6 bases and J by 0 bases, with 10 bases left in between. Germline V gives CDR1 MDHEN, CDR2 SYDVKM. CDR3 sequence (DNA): TGTGCCAGCAGCCCCCCCAGGAGCACAGATACGCAGTATTTT. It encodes CASSPPRSTDTQYF.

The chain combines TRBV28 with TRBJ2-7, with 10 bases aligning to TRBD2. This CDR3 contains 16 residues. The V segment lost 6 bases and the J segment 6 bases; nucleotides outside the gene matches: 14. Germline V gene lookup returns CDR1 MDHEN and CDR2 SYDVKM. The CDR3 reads CASSRAWASGSSEQYF. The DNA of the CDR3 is TGTGCCAGCAGCCGAGCCTGGGCTAGCGGGAGTAGCGAGCAGTACTTC. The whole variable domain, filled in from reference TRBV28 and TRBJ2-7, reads DVKVTQSSRYLVKRTGEKVFLECVQDMDHENMFWYRQDPGLGLRLIYFSYDVKMKEKGDIPEGYSVSREKKERFSLILESASTNQTSMYLCASSRAWASGSSEQYFGPGTRLTVT.

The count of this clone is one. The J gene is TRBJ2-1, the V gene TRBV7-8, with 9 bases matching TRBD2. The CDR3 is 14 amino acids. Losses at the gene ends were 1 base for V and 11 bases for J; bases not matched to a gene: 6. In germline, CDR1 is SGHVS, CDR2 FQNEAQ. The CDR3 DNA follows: TGTGCCAGCAGCTTAGACTGGGCGGGAGGGAAGCAGTTCTTC. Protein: CASSLDWAGGKQFF. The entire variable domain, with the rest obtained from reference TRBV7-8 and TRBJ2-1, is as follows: GAGVSQSPRYKVAKRGQDVALRCDPISGHVSLFWYQQALGQGPEFLTYFQNEAQLDKSGLPSDRFFAERPEGSVSTLKIQRTQQEDSAVYLCASSLDWAGGKQFFGPGTRLTVL.

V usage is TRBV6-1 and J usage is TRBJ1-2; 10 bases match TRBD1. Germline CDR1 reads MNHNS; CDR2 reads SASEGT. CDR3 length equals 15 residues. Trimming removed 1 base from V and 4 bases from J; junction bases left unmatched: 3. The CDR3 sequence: CASSEGTGGSYGYTF. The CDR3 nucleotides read TGTGCCAGCAGTGAAGGGACAGGGGGGAGCTATGGCTACACCTTC.

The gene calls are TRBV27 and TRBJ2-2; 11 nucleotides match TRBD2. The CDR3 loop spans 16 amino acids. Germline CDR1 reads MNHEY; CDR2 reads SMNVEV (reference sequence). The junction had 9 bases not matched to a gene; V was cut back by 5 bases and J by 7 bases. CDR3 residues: CASSPVTSGTGGELFF. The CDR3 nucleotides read TGTGCCAGCAGTCCCGTGACTAGCGGGACGGGCGGGGAGCTGTTTTTT.

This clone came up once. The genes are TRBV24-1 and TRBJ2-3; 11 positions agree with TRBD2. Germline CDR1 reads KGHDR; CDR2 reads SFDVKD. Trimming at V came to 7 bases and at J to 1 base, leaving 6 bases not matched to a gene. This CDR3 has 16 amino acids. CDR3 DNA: TGTGCCACCAGAGGACCGGGACTAGCGGGCACAGATACGCAGTATTTT. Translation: CATRGPGLAGTDTQYF.

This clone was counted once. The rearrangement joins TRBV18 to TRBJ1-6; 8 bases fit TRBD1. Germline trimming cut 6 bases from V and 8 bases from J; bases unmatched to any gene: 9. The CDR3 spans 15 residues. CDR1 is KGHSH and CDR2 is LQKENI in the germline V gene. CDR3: CASSPTGETDSPLHF. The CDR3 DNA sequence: TGTGCCAGCTCGCCGACAGGGGAGACGGATTCACCCCTCCACTTT.

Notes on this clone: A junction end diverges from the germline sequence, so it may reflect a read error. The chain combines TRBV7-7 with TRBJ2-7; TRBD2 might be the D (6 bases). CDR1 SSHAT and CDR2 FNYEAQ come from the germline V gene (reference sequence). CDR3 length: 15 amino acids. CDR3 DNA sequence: TGTGCTAGCAGCTTTTCTCGGGAGTCGGCCTACGAGCAGTACTTC. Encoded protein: CASSFSRESAYEQYF.

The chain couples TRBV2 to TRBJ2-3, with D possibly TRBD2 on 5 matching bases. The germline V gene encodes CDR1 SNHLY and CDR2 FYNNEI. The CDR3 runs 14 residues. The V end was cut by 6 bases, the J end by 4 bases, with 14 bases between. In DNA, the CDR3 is TGTGCCAGCAGGTTACTAGTTTCATCAGATACGCAGTATTTT. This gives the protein CASRLLVSSDTQYF. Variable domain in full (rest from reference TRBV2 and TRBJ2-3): EPEVTQTPSHQVTQMGQEVILRCVPISNHLYFYWYRQILGQKVEFLVSFYNNEISEKSEIFDDQFSVERPDGSNFTLKIRSTKLEDSAMYFCASRLLVSSDTQYFGPGTRLTVL.

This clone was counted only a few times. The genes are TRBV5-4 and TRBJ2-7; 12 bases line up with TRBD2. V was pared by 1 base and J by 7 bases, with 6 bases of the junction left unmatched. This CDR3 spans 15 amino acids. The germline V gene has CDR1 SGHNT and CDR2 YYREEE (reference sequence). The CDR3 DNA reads TGTGCCAGCAGCTTGACGGTTGGACTAGCGGGAGAGCAGTACTTC. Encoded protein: CASSLTVGLAGEQYF.

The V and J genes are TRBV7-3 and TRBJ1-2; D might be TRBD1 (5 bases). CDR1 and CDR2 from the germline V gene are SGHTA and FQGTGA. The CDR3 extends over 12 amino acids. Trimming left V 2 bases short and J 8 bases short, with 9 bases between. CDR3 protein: CASSLLGVGYTF. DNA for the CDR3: TGTGCCAGCAGCTTACTAGGGGTGGGCTACACCTTC.

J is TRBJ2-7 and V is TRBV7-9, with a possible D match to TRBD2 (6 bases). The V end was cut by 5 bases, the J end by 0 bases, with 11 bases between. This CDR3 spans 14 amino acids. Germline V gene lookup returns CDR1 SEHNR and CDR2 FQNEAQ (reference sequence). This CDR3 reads CASSPGTHSYEQYF. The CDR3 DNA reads TGTGCCAGCAGCCCCGGGACTCACTCCTACGAGCAGTACTTC.

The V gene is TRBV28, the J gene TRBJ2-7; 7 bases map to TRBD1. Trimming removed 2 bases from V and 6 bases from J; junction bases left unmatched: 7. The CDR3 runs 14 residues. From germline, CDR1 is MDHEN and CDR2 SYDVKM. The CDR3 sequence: CASSLRQGRSEQYF. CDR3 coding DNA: TGTGCCAGCAGTTTACGACAGGGAAGAAGCGAGCAGTACTTC.

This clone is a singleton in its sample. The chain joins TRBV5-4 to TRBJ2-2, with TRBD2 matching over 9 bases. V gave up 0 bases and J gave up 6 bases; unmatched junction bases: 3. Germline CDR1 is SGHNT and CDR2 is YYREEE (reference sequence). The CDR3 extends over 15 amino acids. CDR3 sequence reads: CASSLVREGAGELFF. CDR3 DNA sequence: TGTGCCAGCAGCTTGGTGCGGGAGGGCGCCGGGGAGCTGTTTTTT.

The CDR3 loop reads CASSQVWGFDSGNTIYF. In DNA, the CDR3 is TGTGCCAGCAGCCAAGTTTGGGGCTTCGACTCTGGAAACACCATATATTTT. This chain links TRBV3-1 (or the pseudogene TRBV3-2) with TRBJ1-3; the D gene is possibly TRBD1 (5 bases). Germline CDR1 reads LGHDT; CDR2 reads YNNKEL (reference sequence). Trimming cost V 1 base and J 0 bases, with 13 bases left between them. The length of the CDR3 is 17 residues.

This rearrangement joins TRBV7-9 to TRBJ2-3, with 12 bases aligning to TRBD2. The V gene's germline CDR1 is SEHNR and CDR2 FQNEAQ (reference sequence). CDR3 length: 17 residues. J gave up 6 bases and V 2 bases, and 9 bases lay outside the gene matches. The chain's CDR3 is CASSLFARLAGEDTQYF. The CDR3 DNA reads TGTGCCAGCAGCTTATTCGCCCGACTAGCGGGAGAGGATACGCAGTATTTT.

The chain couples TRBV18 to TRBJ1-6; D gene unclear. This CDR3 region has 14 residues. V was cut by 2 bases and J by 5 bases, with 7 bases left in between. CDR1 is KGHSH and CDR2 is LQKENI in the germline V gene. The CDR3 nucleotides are TGTGCCAGCTCACCATCCCTTCATAATTCACCCCTCCACTTT. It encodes CASSPSLHNSPLHF.

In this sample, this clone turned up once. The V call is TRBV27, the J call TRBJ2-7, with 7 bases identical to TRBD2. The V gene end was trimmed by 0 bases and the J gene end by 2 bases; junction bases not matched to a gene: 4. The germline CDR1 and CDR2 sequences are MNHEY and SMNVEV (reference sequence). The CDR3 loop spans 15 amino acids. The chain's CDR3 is CASSLSRLAAYEQYF. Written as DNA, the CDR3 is TGTGCCAGCAGTTTATCTCGGCTAGCGGCCTACGAGCAGTACTTC.